This T cell receptor (beta chain) is drawn from a study of ipilimumab plus nivolumab after autologous stem cell transplantation. General study results and limits: The authors say TCR, Treg and microbiome findings warrant further study.

Using immunoSEQ multiplex PCR, the repertoire was profiled, and TCRdb retains in-frame clones only, with some absent. The sample yields some 43,000 clones, approximately 90% seen once. Starting 14 to 28 days after autologous transplant, ipilimumab 1 mg/kg was given. Dosing: nivolumab 3 mg/kg IV, weeks 1, 4, 7, 10, then every two weeks to week 26. Trimming removed 4 bases at V and 1 base at J, with 5 bases between. The CDR3 has 12 residues. From germline, CDR1 is SGDLS and CDR2 YYNGEE. Notes on this clone: Its target is not known.

This TCR came from a male donor with multiple myeloma. The chain combines TRBV9 with TRBJ1-1; D is unclear. Sequences were derived from PBMCs, sampled in a trial of ipilimumab plus nivolumab as post-transplant consolidation. In DNA, the CDR3 is TGTGCCAGCAGCCAAAAGAACACTGAAGCTTTCTTT. It specifies CASSQKNTEAFF. The full variable domain, its missing parts supplied by reference TRBV9 and TRBJ1-1, is DSGVTQTPKHLITATGQRVTLRCSPRSGDLSVYWYQQSLDQGLQFLIQYYNGEERAKGNILERFSAQQFPDLHSELNLSSLELGDSALYFCASSQKNTEAFFGQGTRLTVV.